This entry lists 8 T cell receptor beta chains sequenced from one sample in a study of blood T cell repertoires in COVID-19. Some clones are missing from TCRdb's copy, which holds only in-frame ones; the method was immunoSEQ multiplex PCR. The sample consists of 15,000 to 20,000 clones, around nine tenths of them appearing once. The sequencing sample was made of peripheral blood. The receptors originated from a human donor in a cohort sampled during active COVID-19.

The chain is built from TRBV4-2 and TRBJ2-7; TRBD1 might be the D (5 bases). Deletions cut 3 bases from V and 6 bases from J, with 12 bases between. The CDR3 sequence is 13 residues long. In germline, CDR1 is LGHNA, CDR2 YNFKEQ. The CDR3 region is CASSHQGDGEQYF. The CDR3 nucleotides read TGTGCCAGCAGCCACCAGGGTGACGGCGAGCAGTACTTC.

Notes on this clone: One end of the junction does not line up with germline, which may come from a read error. V is TRBV5-1 and J is TRBJ2-1; TRBD2 is a possible D gene (5 bases). The germline V gene encodes CDR1 SGHRS and CDR2 YFSETQ. The CDR3 sequence is 13 residues long. The CDR3 coding sequence is TGCGCCAGCCGCTTCGGGGAAAACAATGAGCAGTTCTTC. Amino acid sequence: CASRFGENNEQFF.

The rearrangement uses TRBV7-2 and TRBJ1-5; D is undetermined. Germline V gene sequence: CDR1 SGHTA, CDR2 FQGNSA. Trimming took 6 bases from V and 1 from J, leaving 7 bases between them. The CDR3 covers 13 residues. For the CDR3, the DNA is TGTGCCAGCAGTTTTCAAAGCAATCAGCCCCAGCATTTT. Residues: CASSFQSNQPQHF.

This chain joins TRBV11-3 and TRBJ1-2; a weak D match, TRBD1 (6 bases). V dropped 6 bases and J dropped 4 bases, with 15 bases sitting between them. In germline, CDR1 is SGHNT, CDR2 YENEEA. This CDR3 is 14 amino acids long. In nucleotides, the CDR3 is TGTGCCAGCAGACTATACCGGACAGTCTATGGCTACACCTTC. Amino acids: CASRLYRTVYGYTF.

This chain joins TRBV9 and TRBJ2-7; 9 nucleotides agree with TRBD1. Germline V gene data show CDR1 as SGDLS and CDR2 as YYNGEE. V lost 4 bases to trimming and J lost 6 bases; unmatched junction nucleotides: 8. The CDR3 has 14 residues. CDR3 residues: CASSPWTGAGEQYF. In DNA form, the CDR3 reads TGTGCCAGCAGCCCTTGGACAGGGGCTGGCGAGCAGTACTTC.

DNA for the CDR3: TGTGCCAGCAGCTTCGGCAGCGCGAACACCGGGGAGCTGTTTTTT. This sequence encodes CASSFGSANTGELFF. J is TRBJ2-2 and V is TRBV7-9; D gene ambiguous. Per germline, CDR1 SEHNR and CDR2 FQNEAQ (reference sequence). Trimming took 3 bases from V and 0 from J, leaving 8 bases between them. The CDR3 runs 15 residues.

This chain uses TRBV5-1 with TRBJ2-5; D may be TRBD2 (6 bases). CDR1 is SGHRS and CDR2 is YFSETQ in the germline V gene. Trimming shortened V by 0 bases and J by 5 bases, and 8 bases separated the two germline ends. The CDR3 totals 13 residues. This CDR3 is CASSLEGRETQYF. CDR3 DNA: TGCGCCAGCAGCTTGGAGGGGAGGGAGACCCAGTACTTC.

This sequence joins TRBV4-1 and TRBJ1-3, with 7 bases aligning to TRBD1. CDR3 length equals 17 residues. Germline trimming cut 2 bases from V and 4 bases from J; bases unmatched to any gene: 11. Germline-derived CDR1 and CDR2 are MGHRA and YSYEKL. The CDR3 coding sequence is TGCGCCAGCAGCCAAAGTGGTGGAGGGGGCGCGGGAAACACCATATATTTT. It yields the protein CASSQSGGGGAGNTIYF.